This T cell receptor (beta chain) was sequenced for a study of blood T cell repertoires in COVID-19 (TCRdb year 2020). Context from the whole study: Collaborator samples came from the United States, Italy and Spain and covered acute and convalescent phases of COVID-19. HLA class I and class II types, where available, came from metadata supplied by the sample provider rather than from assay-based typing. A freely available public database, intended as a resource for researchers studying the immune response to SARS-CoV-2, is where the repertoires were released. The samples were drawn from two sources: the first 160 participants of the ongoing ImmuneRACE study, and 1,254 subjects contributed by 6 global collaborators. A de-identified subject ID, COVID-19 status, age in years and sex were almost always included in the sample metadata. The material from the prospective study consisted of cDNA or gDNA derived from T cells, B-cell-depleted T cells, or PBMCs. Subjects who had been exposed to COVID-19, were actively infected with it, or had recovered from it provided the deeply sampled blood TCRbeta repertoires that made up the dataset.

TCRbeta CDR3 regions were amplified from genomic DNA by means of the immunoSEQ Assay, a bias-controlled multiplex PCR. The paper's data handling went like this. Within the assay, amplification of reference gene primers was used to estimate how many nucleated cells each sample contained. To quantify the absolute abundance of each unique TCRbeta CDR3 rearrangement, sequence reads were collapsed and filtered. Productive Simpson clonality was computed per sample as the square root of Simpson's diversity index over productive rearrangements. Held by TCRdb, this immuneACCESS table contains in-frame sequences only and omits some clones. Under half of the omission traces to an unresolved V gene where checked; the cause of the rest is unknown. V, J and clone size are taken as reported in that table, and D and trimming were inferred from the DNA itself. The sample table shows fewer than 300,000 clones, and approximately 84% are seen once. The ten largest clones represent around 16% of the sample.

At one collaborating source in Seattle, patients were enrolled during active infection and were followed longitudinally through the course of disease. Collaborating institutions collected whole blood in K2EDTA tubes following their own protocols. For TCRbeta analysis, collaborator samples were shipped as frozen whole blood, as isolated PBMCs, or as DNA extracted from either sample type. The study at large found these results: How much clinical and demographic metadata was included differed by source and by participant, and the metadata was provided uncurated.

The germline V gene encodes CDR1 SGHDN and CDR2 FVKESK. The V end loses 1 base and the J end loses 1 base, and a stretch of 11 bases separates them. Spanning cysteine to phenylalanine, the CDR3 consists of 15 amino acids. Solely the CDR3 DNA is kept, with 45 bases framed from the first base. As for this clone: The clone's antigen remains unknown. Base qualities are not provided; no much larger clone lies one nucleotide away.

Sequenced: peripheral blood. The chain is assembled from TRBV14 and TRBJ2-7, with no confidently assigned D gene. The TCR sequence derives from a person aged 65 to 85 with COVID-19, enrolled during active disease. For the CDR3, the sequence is CASSQGPSWSYEQYF. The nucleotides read TGTGCCAGCAGCCAAGGGCCCTCCTGGTCCTACGAGCAGTACTTC.